The source of this T cell receptor beta chain is a study of Ad26.COV2.S vaccination and SARS-CoV-2 variants. Documented treatment: roughly 19 received Ad26.COV2.S at low or high dose, single or two shots; roughly five received placebo; per-sample allocation not given. Sampling was done on day 63 after the first vaccine or placebo injection. TCRdb's copy holds only in-frame clones and misses some; the assay was immunoSEQ multiplex PCR. The sample comprises around 420,000 clones, around nine tenths of which are singletons, and 3.6% rests with the top ten. Germline CDR1 LGHNA, CDR2 YNFKEQ. CDR3 length equals 16 residues. The J segment lost 5 bases and the V segment lost 1 base, leaving 7 bases of the junction unmatched.

The chain recombines TRBV4-2 with TRBJ2-3; 9 positions agree with TRBD1. The sequences come from peripheral blood, collected in a trial of Ad26.COV2.S vaccine versus placebo. This receptor was identified in a person between 18 and 60 years old who received the Ad26.COV2.S COVID-19 vaccine or a placebo. CDR3 region: CASSQVAQGAVDTQYF. In DNA form, the CDR3 reads TGTGCCAGCAGCCAAGTCGCACAGGGGGCGGTAGATACGCAGTATTTT.